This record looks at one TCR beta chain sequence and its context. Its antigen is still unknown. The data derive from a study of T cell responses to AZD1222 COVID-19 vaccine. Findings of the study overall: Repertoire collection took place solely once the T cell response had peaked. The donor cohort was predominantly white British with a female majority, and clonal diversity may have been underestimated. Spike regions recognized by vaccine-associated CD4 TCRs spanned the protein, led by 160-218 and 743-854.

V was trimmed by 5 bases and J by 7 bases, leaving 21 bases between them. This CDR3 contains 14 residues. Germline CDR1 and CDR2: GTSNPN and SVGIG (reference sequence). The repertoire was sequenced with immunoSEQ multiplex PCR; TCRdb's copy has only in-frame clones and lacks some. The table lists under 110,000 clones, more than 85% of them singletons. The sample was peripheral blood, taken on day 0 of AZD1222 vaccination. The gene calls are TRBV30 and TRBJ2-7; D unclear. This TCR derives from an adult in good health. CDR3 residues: CAWAFRGSWKEQYF. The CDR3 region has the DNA TGTGCCTGGGCCTTTAGAGGCTCCTGGAAAGAGCAGTACTTC.